This record looks at one T cell receptor (beta chain) sequence and its context. CDR3 size: 16 residues. Germline V lookup: CDR1 SGHAT, CDR2 FQNNGV. Trimming pared 5 bases from V and 0 bases from J, leaving 14 bases between. TCRdb keeps only in-frame clones here, not all; method: immunoSEQ multiplex PCR. The sample has 78,000 or so clones; roughly 86% are singletons. This sample was included in a study of OX40 agonist ivuxolimab in advanced cancers. Across the whole study: The dose-escalation group included hepatocellular carcinoma, melanoma, renal cell carcinoma and head and neck cancer.

The rearrangement links TRBV11-2 to TRBJ1-3; tentatively, D is TRBD1 (5 bases). This sample comprised CD4+ or CD8+ T cells sorted from blood, obtained in a trial of the OX40 agonist ivuxolimab. This TCR came from an adult with an advanced solid tumor such as melanoma, head and neck, liver or kidney cancer. This CDR3 is CASSPPGHISGNTIYF. The CDR3, as DNA: TGTGCCAGCAGCCCGCCGGGGCATATCTCTGGAAACACCATATATTTT.